Each of the 11 T cell receptor beta chains below was sequenced from the same sample in a study of blood T cell repertoires in COVID-19. Assay used: immunoSEQ multiplex PCR; TCRdb lists only in-frame clones, some missing. The table shows roughly 170,000 clones, with approximately 80% occurring only once. Material: PBMCs or T cells enriched from blood (not recorded which). These receptors were taken from a woman in her fifties or sixties who had recovered from COVID-19.

The CDR3 DNA is TGCGCCAGCAAACTGAGTAGCGGGCCTACAGATACGCAGTATTTT. Translating gives CASKLSSGPTDTQYF. V is TRBV5-1 and J is TRBJ2-3, with TRBD2 identical over 7 bases. The CDR3 runs 15 residues. The V gene's germline CDR1 is SGHRS and CDR2 YFSETQ. V gave up 6 bases and J gave up 3 bases; unmatched junction bases: 10.

The V gene is TRBV9, the J gene TRBJ2-3; 8 bases align to TRBD2. This CDR3 is 16 amino acids long. After removal of 2 bases from V and 1 base from J, the junction contained 6 bases not matched to a gene. CDR1 and CDR2 from the germline V gene are SGDLS and YYNGEE. The CDR3 is CASSVTREGRTDTQYF. In DNA, the CDR3 is TGTGCCAGCAGCGTCACTCGGGAGGGACGCACAGATACGCAGTATTTT.

The CDR3 is CASERQGTSGRRYNEQFF. The CDR3 nucleotides are TGTGCCAGCGAAAGGCAGGGGACTAGCGGGAGACGATACAATGAGCAGTTCTTC. The V call is TRBV27, the J call TRBJ2-1, with TRBD2 matching 14 bases. Germline CDR1 and CDR2: MNHEY and SMNVEV (reference sequence). This CDR3 spans 18 amino acids. J lost 4 bases, V lost 8 bases, and 13 bases had no gene match.

The rearrangement joins TRBV5-6 to TRBJ2-2; D possibly corresponds to TRBD1 (5 bases). The germline V and J ends were trimmed by 4 bases and 3 bases, with 10 bases remaining between them. This CDR3 is built from 14 residues. Per the germline V gene, CDR1 is SGHDT and CDR2 is YYEEEE. The CDR3 reads CASSPDSYTGELFF. DNA for the CDR3: TGTGCCAGCAGCCCAGACAGTTACACCGGGGAGCTGTTTTTT. Filled out from reference TRBV5-6 and TRBJ2-2, the complete variable domain reads DAGVTQSPTHLIKTRGQQVTLRCSPKSGHDTVSWYQQALGQGPQFIFQYYEEEERQRGNFPDRFSGHQFPNYSSELNVNALLLGDSALYLCASSPDSYTGELFFGEGSRLTVL.

The rearrangement uses TRBV7-6 and TRBJ2-7; D might be TRBD1 (6 bases). Per germline, CDR1 SGHVS and CDR2 FNYEAQ. The CDR3 covers 13 residues. V lost 4 bases to trimming and J lost 2 bases, with 9 bases between them. In DNA form, the CDR3 reads TGTGCCAGCAGCTCAGGGGTGACCTACGAGCAGTACTTC. It encodes CASSSGVTYEQYF.

In its sample, this clone was seen once. J is TRBJ1-2 and V is TRBV19; a possible D gene is TRBD1 (6 bases). V was shortened by 2 bases and J by 6 bases, with 13 bases between the two germline ends. The CDR3 runs 14 residues. Looked up from germline, CDR1 is LNHDA and CDR2 is SQIVND (reference sequence). CDR3 DNA sequence: TGTGCCAGTAGTATATCGGGGGGCTATCATGGCTACACCTTC. Protein: CASSISGGYHGYTF.

This chain uses TRBV2 with TRBJ2-1; TRBD2 agrees at 9 bases. V gave up 2 bases and J gave up 9 bases; unmatched junction bases: 8. The CDR3 runs to 15 residues. Germline-derived CDR1 and CDR2 are SNHLY and FYNNEI. CDR3 DNA: TGTGCCAGCAGTGAACCGCGTAGCGGGAGCGGTGAGCAGTTCTTC. Amino acids: CASSEPRSGSGEQFF.

CDR3 residues: CASSIGLAVVYEQYF. The CDR3 nucleotides are TGTGCCAGTAGTATAGGACTAGCGGTTGTCTACGAGCAGTACTTC. The chain is built from TRBV19 and TRBJ2-7; TRBD2 matches at 9 bases. Germline V gives CDR1 LNHDA, CDR2 SQIVND (reference sequence). The CDR3 consists of 15 residues. After removal of 1 base from V and 3 bases from J, the junction contained 4 bases not matched to a gene.

This chain links TRBV14 with TRBJ2-5, with 8 bases aligning to TRBD1. After removal of 1 base from V and 5 bases from J, the junction contained 9 bases not matched to a gene. The CDR3 runs 16 residues. Germline-derived CDR1 and CDR2 are SGHDN and FVKESK. In nucleotides, the CDR3 is TGTGCCAGCAGCCAAGCCGGACAGGGTCTTAGGGAGACCCAGTACTTC. This codes for CASSQAGQGLRETQYF.

This clone was observed a few times. The chain's CDR3 is CASSLSGTQNTGELFF. Written as DNA, the CDR3 is TGTGCCAGCTCACTTAGCGGGACTCAGAACACCGGGGAGCTGTTTTTT. This rearrangement joins TRBV18 to TRBJ2-2; TRBD2 aligns across 8 bases. Germline V gives CDR1 KGHSH, CDR2 LQKENI. This CDR3 comprises 16 residues. The junction had 5 bases not matched to a gene; V was cut back by 4 bases and J by 1 base. The full variable domain, rest sourced from reference TRBV18 and TRBJ2-2, is NAGVMQNPRHLVRRRGQEARLRCSPMKGHSHVYWYRQLPEEGLKFMVYLQKENIIDESGMPKERFSAEFPKEGPSILRIQQVVRGDSAAYFCASSLSGTQNTGELFFGEGSRLTVL.

This clone was counted once. V usage is TRBV4-2 and J usage is TRBJ1-2; 10 bases match TRBD1. Germline loops: CDR1 LGHNA, CDR2 YNFKEQ. The junction had 4 bases not matched to a gene; V was cut back by 1 base and J by 2 bases. The CDR3 extends over 16 amino acids. CDR3 nucleotides: TGTGCCAGCAGCCAAGCCGGACAGGGGGAGAACTATGGCTACACCTTC. It translates to CASSQAGQGENYGYTF.